These T cell receptor beta chains were read from a single sample in a study of CD8 T cells in Susac syndrome. Each CDR3 protein gets one entry after TCRdb re-called the immunoSEQ multiplex PCR reads with MiXCR. The data contain around 110,000 distinct CDR3 sequences, roughly 94% of them singletons. Sequenced material: CD8+ T cells from PBMCs. The receptors shown here come from a human donor with Susac syndrome. The CDR3 runs from the conserved cysteine through the conserved F or W. The order of the fields is J gene, CDR3 length, D gene, V gene, CDR3 protein, CDR3 DNA. The D gene is left open where the match is weak.

J: TRBJ1-4; length: 14; D: .; V: TRBV3-1; CDR3: CASSQDQGYEKLFF; DNA: TGTGCCAGCAGCCAAGATCAGGGATATGAAAAACTGTTTTTT
J: TRBJ1-2; length: 13; D: .; V: TRBV9; CDR3: CASSVGGFYGYTF; DNA: TGTGCCAGCAGCGTTGGAGGGTTCTATGGCTACACCTTC
J: TRBJ2-7; length: 13; D: .; V: TRBV2; CDR3: CASGGPKIYEQYF; DNA: TGTGCCAGCGGGGGGCCTAAAATCTACGAGCAGTACTTC
J: TRBJ1-6; length: 15; D: .; V: TRBV5-6; CDR3: CASSLLQGVNSPLHF; DNA: TGTGCCAGCAGCTTGTTGCAAGGTGTTAATTCACCCCTCCACTTT
J: TRBJ1-5; length: 13; D: TRBD1; V: TRBV12-3/TRBV12-4; CDR3: CASSDRGYQPQHF; DNA: TGTGCCAGCAGTGACAGGGGTTATCAGCCCCAGCATTTT
J: TRBJ2-1; length: 14; D: TRBD2; V: TRBV6-2/TRBV6-3; CDR3: CASSRGLVSNEQFF; DNA: TGTGCCAGCAGTCGTGGACTAGTGAGCAATGAGCAGTTCTTC
J: TRBJ1-5; length: 13; D: TRBD1; V: TRBV15; CDR3: CATSPDRGEPQHF; DNA: TGTGCCACCAGCCCGGACAGGGGAGAGCCCCAGCATTTT
J: TRBJ1-2; length: 15; D: .; V: TRBV5-1; CDR3: CASSLPPEGRYGYTF; DNA: TGCGCCAGCAGCTTACCTCCCGAAGGGCGCTATGGCTACACCTTC
J: TRBJ2-7; length: 14; D: TRBD1; V: TRBV25-1; CDR3: CATGIWTGSYEQYF; DNA: TGTGCCACAGGGATTTGGACAGGCTCCTACGAGCAGTACTTC
J: TRBJ2-3; length: 13; D: .; V: TRBV2; CDR3: CATLGDNTDTQYF; DNA: TGTGCCACCCTTGGGGACAACACAGATACGCAGTATTTT
J: TRBJ1-1; length: 14; D: .; V: TRBV30; CDR3: CAWSGMPSNTEAFF; DNA: TGTGCCTGGAGTGGTATGCCGTCGAACACTGAAGCTTTCTTT
J: TRBJ2-1; length: 11; D: .; V: TRBV12-3/TRBV12-4; CDR3: CASSHGVEQFF; DNA: TGTGCCAGCAGCCACGGGGTTGAGCAGTTCTTC